This T cell receptor (beta chain) stems from a study of T cells after posttransplantation cyclophosphamide. Study-level findings and limits: Recipient CMV seropositivity and CMV reactivation strongly tracked TRB clonality. Blood and skin or GI T cell repertoires showed limited TRB overlap.

Cells defined as naive were viable CD3+CD4+ or CD3+CD8+ and CCR7+CD45RA+CD45RO-CD95-CD27+CD28+. Using immunoSEQ multiplex PCR, the repertoire was profiled, and TCRdb retains in-frame clones only, with some absent. The sample yields 8,500 to 9,500 clones, over 95% seen once. CDR1 is SGDLS and CDR2 is YYNGEE in the germline V gene. The CDR3 runs 15 residues. With 0 bases removed from V and 7 bases from J, the gap between germline ends came to 16 bases. Comments on this clone: Its target is not known.

Sequenced material: naive CD8+ T cells sorted from PBMCs. J is TRBJ1-1 and V is TRBV9, with D possibly matching TRBD1 (6 bases). This TCR came from a man aged 50 to 60 in good health, CMV-negative, and a related stem cell transplant donor. CDR3 bases: TGTGCCAGCAGCGTAGCGGCAGGGGTCTCGGGTGAAGCTTTCTTT. It is translated as CASSVAAGVSGEAFF.